Listed here are 24 T cell receptor beta chains from one sample, sequenced in a study of blood T cell repertoires in COVID-19. Some clones are missing from TCRdb's copy, which holds only in-frame ones; the method was immunoSEQ multiplex PCR. The repertoire holds about 160,000 clones, with over 75% as singletons. The sample taken for sequencing was PBMCs or T cells enriched from blood (not recorded which). The receptors derive from a man between 35 and 55 years old who had recovered from COVID-19.

The chain recombines TRBV6-5 with TRBJ1-1; possible D gene TRBD1, 5 bases. The CDR3 sequence is 14 residues long. Trimming cost V 10 bases and J 3 bases, with 18 bases left between them. Germline CDR1 and CDR2: MNHEY and SVGAGI. The CDR3 region has the DNA TGTGCCACCCTGGGCGGGACTTTTTACACTGAAGCTTTCTTT. Protein sequence: CATLGGTFYTEAFF.

The J gene is TRBJ1-2, the V gene TRBV11-2, with 10 bases fitting TRBD1. CDR3 length: 17 residues. Germline values: CDR1 SGHAT, CDR2 FQNNGV. After removal of 0 bases from V and 4 bases from J, the junction contained 8 bases not matched to a gene. CDR3 sequence reads: CASSLDMATGGFYGYTF. The CDR3 nucleotides are TGTGCCAGCAGCTTAGATATGGCGACAGGGGGCTTCTATGGCTACACCTTC.

This clone was counted ten times or more. This chain joins TRBV3-1 (or the pseudogene TRBV3-2) and TRBJ2-1; 10 bases match TRBD1. V was pared by 6 bases and J by 0 bases, with 14 bases of the junction left unmatched. Germline assignment: CDR1 LGHDT and CDR2 YNNKEL (reference sequence). There are 19 residues in the CDR3. The CDR3: CASRGPGQGPSRSYNEQFF. The CDR3 DNA sequence: TGTGCCAGCAGGGGACCGGGACAGGGGCCTTCTCGCTCCTACAATGAGCAGTTCTTC.

The J gene is TRBJ1-2, the V gene TRBV3-1 (or the pseudogene TRBV3-2); no clear D gene. Germline assignment: CDR1 LGHDT and CDR2 YNNKEL (reference sequence). This CDR3 region has 16 residues. With 4 bases removed from V and 6 bases from J, the gap between germline ends came to 21 bases. The CDR3 loop reads CASSRRSRMTDHGYTF. CDR3 nucleotide sequence: TGTGCCAGCAGCCGGAGGTCCCGCATGACCGACCATGGCTACACCTTC.

The gene calls are TRBV29-1 and TRBJ2-3; D not certain. Germline V gene sequence: CDR1 SQVTM, CDR2 ANQGSEA. The CDR3 length is 11 residues. V was clipped by 1 base and J by 5 bases, with 4 bases between them. The CDR3 loop is CSVEARDTQYF. The CDR3 DNA follows: TGCAGCGTTGAAGCGCGAGATACGCAGTATTTT.

V usage is TRBV6-5 and J usage is TRBJ2-7; perhaps TRBD1 as D (5 bases). CDR3 size: 13 residues. The germline V gene has CDR1 MNHEY and CDR2 SVGAGI. Trimming removed 8 bases at V and 3 bases at J, with 14 bases between. The CDR3 bases are TGTGCCAGCCAACGCACACAGGTCTACGAGCAGTACTTC. Its translation is CASQRTQVYEQYF.

The rearrangement links TRBV19 to TRBJ2-6, with TRBD1 identical over 9 bases. Trimming at V came to 1 base and at J to 0 bases, leaving 10 bases not matched to a gene. There are 20 residues in the CDR3. Germline CDR1 and CDR2: LNHDA and SQIVND (reference sequence). The chain's CDR3 is CASSIARRGTGSSGANVLTF. As DNA, the CDR3 is TGTGCCAGTAGTATAGCTAGGAGAGGGACAGGGAGCTCTGGGGCCAACGTCCTGACTTTC. Variable domain in full (rest from reference TRBV19 and TRBJ2-6): DGGITQSPKYLFRKEGQNVTLSCEQNLNHDAMYWYRQDPGQGLRLIYYSQIVNDFQKGDIAEGYSVSREKKESFPLTVTSAQKNPTAFYLCASSIARRGTGSSGANVLTFGAGSRLTVL.

The chain is built from TRBV4-2 and TRBJ2-1, with D maybe TRBD2 (5 bases). Trimming took 4 bases from V and 9 from J, leaving 13 bases between them. The CDR3 runs to 13 residues. CDR1 is LGHNA, CDR2 YNFKEQ, per germline. Written as DNA, the CDR3 is TGTGCCAGCAGCCGAGAGGTTGGGAGTGAGCAGTTCTTC. Translation: CASSREVGSEQFF.

Here the CDR3 reads CAGRDKGRETQYF. The CDR3 coding sequence is TGTGCCGGCCGGGACAAGGGACGGGAGACCCAGTACTTC. The chain recombines TRBV6-5 with TRBJ2-5, with D maybe TRBD1 (6 bases). In germline, CDR1 is MNHEY, CDR2 SVGAGI. This CDR3 comprises 13 residues. Between the trimmed V and J ends, which lost 11 bases and 5 bases, there was a span of 18 bases.

The rearrangement uses TRBV30 and TRBJ2-7; no reliable D call. CDR1 and CDR2 from the germline V gene are GTSNPN and SVGIG (reference sequence). The V gene lost 5 bases and the J gene lost 4 bases, with 12 bases spanning the gap. The CDR3 is made up of 12 amino acids. The CDR3 DNA sequence: TGTGCCTGGGAGTCGGCAGGTTACGAGCAGTACTTC. It encodes CAWESAGYEQYF. The full variable domain, rest sourced from reference TRBV30 and TRBJ2-7, is SQTIHQWPATLVQPVGSPLSLECTVEGTSNPNLYWYRQAAGRGLQLLFYSVGIGQISSEVPQNLSASRPQDRQFILSSKKLLLSDSGFYLCAWESAGYEQYFGPGTRLTVT.

V gene TRBV5-6 combines with J gene TRBJ1-1; a weak D match, TRBD1 (5 bases). The CDR3 is 15 amino acids. Germline CDR1 and CDR2: SGHDT and YYEEEE. Trimming left V 6 bases short and J 1 base short, with 16 bases between. The CDR3 DNA reads as TGTGCCAGCATCCCAGTGGCAGGACAGAACACTGAAGCTTTCTTT. It is translated as CASIPVAGQNTEAFF.

V usage is TRBV3-1 (or the pseudogene TRBV3-2) and J usage is TRBJ1-1; 9 bases are shared with TRBD1. The CDR3 loop spans 15 amino acids. The V and J ends lost 4 bases and 7 bases, in that order; junction bases with no gene match: 10. Germline assignment: CDR1 LGHDT and CDR2 YNNKEL (reference sequence). This CDR3 reads CASSPRYGQGREAFF. The CDR3 DNA is TGTGCCAGCAGCCCGCGGTACGGACAGGGGCGTGAAGCTTTCTTT.

This chain uses TRBV3-1 (or the pseudogene TRBV3-2) with TRBJ2-1; 7 positions agree with TRBD2. Unmatched junction bases numbered 8, after V lost 3 bases and J lost 6 bases. The CDR3 is 15 amino acids. Looked up from germline, CDR1 is LGHDT and CDR2 is YNNKEL (reference sequence). CDR3 coding DNA: TGTGCCAGCAGCCATACGGGGGGATGGATCAATGAGCAGTTCTTC. Its translation is CASSHTGGWINEQFF.

The chain combines TRBV5-8 with TRBJ1-1; maybe TRBD1 (6 bases). The CDR3 runs 14 residues. The V gene's germline CDR1 is SGHTS and CDR2 YDEGEE. V was pared by 2 bases and J by 10 bases, with 18 bases between. CDR3 sequence reads: CASSFRQGMRVAFF. The CDR3 DNA is TGTGCCAGCAGCTTCCGCCAGGGGATGAGGGTAGCTTTCTTT.

The CDR3 loop is CASSLLGGTTNEKLFF. The CDR3 nucleotides read TGCGCCAGCAGCTTGTTGGGCGGGACAACTAATGAAAAACTGTTTTTT. The chain has TRBV5-1 and TRBJ1-4; the D is unclear. CDR3 length: 16 residues. V was trimmed by 1 base and J by 0 bases, leaving 10 bases between them. The germline V gene has CDR1 SGHRS and CDR2 YFSETQ.

The chain combines TRBV3-1 (or the pseudogene TRBV3-2) with TRBJ1-1, with unresolved D. The CDR3 has 13 residues. Germline CDR1 reads LGHDT; CDR2 reads YNNKEL (reference sequence). Trimming cost V 2 bases and J 10 bases, with 14 bases left between them. For the CDR3, the DNA is TGTGCCAGCAGCCAAAGGGTGACGGGAGTAGCTTTCTTT. As protein: CASSQRVTGVAFF.

The V call is TRBV5-1, the J call TRBJ1-3; the D gene is possibly TRBD1 (6 bases). Looked up from germline, CDR1 is SGHRS and CDR2 is YFSETQ. Trimming shortened V by 0 bases and J by 4 bases, and 14 bases separated the two germline ends. The CDR3 consists of 16 residues. The CDR3 is CASSLGSPGQGNTIYF. The CDR3 DNA follows: TGCGCCAGCAGCTTGGGGTCGCCGGGACAAGGAAACACCATATATTTT.

The CDR3 DNA reads TGTGCCAGTAGTGCGGGGGATACCAAAAACATTCAGTACTTC. Its protein is CASSAGDTKNIQYF. The rearrangement joins TRBV19 to TRBJ2-4; 7 positions match TRBD2. V trimming: 5 bases; J trimming: 2 bases; junction bases outside the gene matches: 3. Germline V gives CDR1 LNHDA, CDR2 SQIVND (reference sequence). CDR3 length: 14 residues.

This chain joins TRBV7-3 and TRBJ2-3; D remains unclear. The germline gives CDR1 SGHTA, CDR2 FQGTGA. CDR3 length: 14 residues. The V gene lost 2 bases and the J gene lost 3 bases, with 9 bases spanning the gap. CDR3 sequence: CASSLGHQTDTQYF. The CDR3 DNA follows: TGTGCCAGCAGCTTAGGGCATCAAACAGATACGCAGTATTTT.

This chain uses TRBV5-5 with TRBJ2-1; weak D call: TRBD2 (7 bases). The CDR3 is made up of 15 amino acids. The V and J ends lost 3 bases and 9 bases respectively, with 19 bases between them. Per germline, CDR1 SGHKS and CDR2 YYEKEE (reference sequence). The CDR3 region has the DNA TGTGCCAGCAGCTCCTCGGGGGCTAGCGGCATTGAGCAGTTCTTC. The encoded protein is CASSSSGASGIEQFF.

The chain couples TRBV6-1 to TRBJ1-1, with TRBD1 matching 7 bases. The CDR3 is 17 residues long. Germline CDR1 is MNHNS and CDR2 is SASEGT. V was pared by 3 bases and J by 1 base, with 11 bases of the junction left unmatched. The CDR3 nucleotides are TGTGCCAGCAGTGATCTACCTCCGGGACAGTGGAACACTGAAGCTTTCTTT. The encoded protein is CASSDLPPGQWNTEAFF.

The rearrangement links TRBV2 to TRBJ2-2; 10 bases line up with TRBD2. V shed 7 bases, J shed 6 bases, and the junction held 5 bases outside the gene matches. This CDR3 is built from 14 residues. The germline V gene encodes CDR1 SNHLY and CDR2 FYNNEI. CDR3 amino acids: CASMGAGGPGELFF. In nucleotides, the CDR3 is TGTGCCAGCATGGGAGCGGGGGGGCCCGGGGAGCTGTTTTTT. Full variable domain (rest looked up from reference TRBV2 and TRBJ2-2): EPEVTQTPSHQVTQMGQEVILRCVPISNHLYFYWYRQILGQKVEFLVSFYNNEISEKSEIFDDQFSVERPDGSNFTLKIRSTKLEDSAMYFCASMGAGGPGELFFGEGSRLTVL.

The chain recombines TRBV15 with TRBJ2-3, with D possibly being TRBD2 (5 bases). With 1 base removed from V and 4 bases from J, the gap between germline ends came to 15 bases. The CDR3 sequence is 16 residues long. Germline V CDR1 and CDR2: LNHNV, YYDKDF (reference sequence). The CDR3 nucleotides are TGTGCCACCAGCAGAGTCGACGAAATCGGGGCAGATACGCAGTATTTT. Translating gives CATSRVDEIGADTQYF.

The chain recombines TRBV7-6 with TRBJ2-3; TRBD1 matches 7 bases. The CDR3 is 15 residues long. The junction had 8 bases not matched to a gene; V was cut back by 6 bases and J by 2 bases. Germline assignment: CDR1 SGHVS and CDR2 FNYEAQ. The CDR3 reads CASRRTGGYTDTQYF. CDR3 DNA sequence: TGTGCCAGCAGGCGGACAGGCGGCTACACAGATACGCAGTATTTT. The full variable domain, in which reference TRBV7-6 and TRBJ2-3 provide the parts outside the CDR3, is GAGVSQSPRYKVTKRGQDVALRCDPISGHVSLYWYRQALGQGPEFLTYFNYEAQQDKSGLPNDRFSAERPEGSISTLTIQRTEQRDSAMYRCASRRTGGYTDTQYFGPGTRLTVL.